The entry below describes one T cell receptor beta chain. Its antigen is not yet known. The record has no base qualities; no much larger clone is one base away. This sample is part of a study of T cells in localized non-small cell lung cancer (dated by TCRdb to 2020 to 2022). For context, the study as a whole: T cell repertoires of 200 to 250 early-stage NSCLC patients were analyzed, with tumors being compared against uninvolved tumor-adjacent lungs. All 250 or so NSCLC patients in the cohort were treatment-naive and had localized lung tumors that were resected. A mean age of around 66 years was recorded for the NSCLC patients, of whom approximately 130 were male and more than 95 were female. General findings and caveats noted by the study authors: Longer overall survival was associated with higher blood T cell density, whereas shorter survival was associated with higher adjacent-lung clonality. A median of about 55 of the top 100 tumor clones were detected in paired uninvolved adjacent lung, and some 30 of these tumor clones were also found among the top 100 clones of the paired uninvolved adjacent lung. Because multi-region sequencing of the tumors was not done, intratumor heterogeneity could not be ruled out. Since the design was exploratory, TCR variables were selected using unadjusted p-values with no false-discovery rate correction. Uninvolved tumor-adjacent lung showed the highest T cell clonality, higher than tumor, which suggests more focused antigenic responses in the uninvolved tumor-adjacent lung.

TCR beta CDR3 regions were sequenced from DNA using the immunoSEQ Assay. The paper's data handling went like this. T cell density was computed as TCR beta template counts normalized to usable DNA estimated by amplifying housekeeping genes. Richness was estimated with the preseqR package, extrapolating to 400,000 templates for PBMC samples and 120,000 templates for tissue samples. Clonality was taken to be one minus Pielou's evenness. Tissue-enriched TCRs were identified by differential abundance testing using productive amino-acid clonotypes, minimum total count 5 and alpha 0.1. The Jaccard Index and the Morisita Overlap Index were used to measure repertoire overlap between compartments. GLIPH grouped TCR beta CDR3s together with public tetramer-defined viral CDR3s, and a viral motif had to include at least three viral sequences and show V-gene enrichment. In its TCRdb copy, this immuneACCESS table keeps in-frame sequences only and misses some clones. Where compared with another copy, unresolved V genes explain less than half of these, and the others have no known cause. Clone size and the V and J calls come from that table; the DNA yielded D and trimming. Present in this sample are about 28,000 clones, more than 65% of which were seen just once. The ten largest clonotypes hold approximately 5.3% of the sample.

At diagnosis, tumor, uninvolved tumor-adjacent lung and peripheral blood were collected and then preserved as a mix of FFPE and fresh-frozen material. For TCR repertoire profiling, blood samples were analyzed in the form of peripheral blood mononuclear cells. Measured from the cysteine to the phenylalanine, the CDR3 is 16 residues long. Of the read, only the CDR3 DNA is kept; its 48 bases are in frame from base 1. Deletion took 4 bases off V and 1 base off J, with a span of 16 bases between the germline ends. Per the germline V gene, MGHRA is the CDR1 and YSYEKL is the CDR2. This clonotype originated in a man aged 35 to 70 with stage III lung adenocarcinoma. Recombination linked TRBV4-1 to TRBJ1-1; too little of a D gene remains to name it. The sample consisted of peripheral blood mononuclear cells, taken before any cancer treatment. The CDR3 protein: CASSLTVGIQNTEAFF. The sequence in DNA is TGCGCCAGCAGCCTTACCGTGGGTATTCAGAACACTGAAGCTTTCTTT.